The rows below give T cell receptor beta chains drawn from one sample of a study of human T cells and chemical hapten exposure. In TCRdb, the RACE reads were re-called with MiXCR into one record per CDR3 protein. The table shows about 260,000 distinct CDR3 sequences, with 7% to 10% occurring only once. The material was whole blood, obtained in connection with sensitization to the hapten diphenylcyclopropenone (DPC). These receptors originate from a woman aged 40 to 50 with alopecia areata. Some clones in this sample may be carry-over from other donors' samples. Each CDR3 is given with its conserved first and last residue. The D gene is left open where the match is weak. For some rows the clone size is stated as once, few or many, or as a class when expanded; others skip it.

TRBD1 - TRBJ2-7 TRBV28 TGTGCCAGCAGTACAACCGGGACAGGGGGCGAGCAGTACTTC CASSTTGTGGEQYF
TRBD2 many TRBJ2-3 TRBV29-1 TGCAGCGTTATAGCGGGAGGACCAGGGGATACGCAGTATTTT CSVIAGGPGDTQYF
- few TRBJ1-1 TRBV5-4 TGTGCCAGCAGCTTGGGCGGACGGATAAACACTGAAGCTTTCTTT CASSLGGRINTEAFF
- - TRBJ1-1 TRBV20-1 TGCAGTGCTAGAGATCCCCCGAGGAGTGAAGCTTTCTTT CSARDPPRSEAFF
TRBD2 - TRBJ2-1 TRBV6-2/TRBV6-3 TGTGCCAGCAGTTTCCTAACTAGCGGTGATGAGCAGTTCTTC CASSFLTSGDEQFF
- many TRBJ2-5 TRBV3-1 TGTGCCAGCAGCCAAGCCGGGACATCGAGCGGGACCCAGTACTTC CASSQAGTSSGTQYF
- - TRBJ1-1 TRBV20-1 TGCAGTGCTAGGGATGCCCGGCAGGGAGGGACTGAAGCTTTCTTT CSARDARQGGTEAFF
- - TRBJ2-3 TRBV5-1 TGCGCCAGCAGCCAAGGGACAGCGGGAGATACGCAGTATTTT CASSQGTAGDTQYF
TRBD2 few TRBJ2-3 TRBV28 TGTGCCAGCAGTCCCCACAGCGGGAGTTTTCTTAGCACAGATACGCAGTATTTT CASSPHSGSFLSTDTQYF
- few TRBJ2-7 TRBV9 TGTGCCAGCAGCGTAGGGGTATCCTACGAGCAGTACTTC CASSVGVSYEQYF
- few TRBJ2-7 TRBV20-1 TGCAGTGCCGCCCGGGACCGCTCCTACGAGCAGTACTTC CSAARDRSYEQYF
- few TRBJ2-1 TRBV7-6 TGTGCCAGCGCCCTGGGGTCGAAGCAGTTCTTC CASALGSKQFF
TRBD2 - TRBJ2-7 TRBV27 TGTGTCAGCAGTTCCTATAGCGGGAACTCCTACGAGCAGTACTTC CVSSSYSGNSYEQYF
- few TRBJ1-2 TRBV27 TGTGCCAGCAGTGCCCGACCCGTGTACTATGGCTACACCTTC CASSARPVYYGYTF
TRBD2 few TRBJ2-2 TRBV4-1 TGCGCCAGCAGCCAACGACTAGCGGGAGGGACGAGCACCGGGGAGCTGTTTTTT CASSQRLAGGTSTGELFF
TRBD1 many TRBJ1-5 TRBV12-3/TRBV12-4 TGTGCCAGCAGAGCCCGACAGGGGGGAAATCAGCCCCAGCATTTT CASRARQGGNQPQHF
TRBD2 few TRBJ2-7 TRBV6-6 TGTGCCAGCAGTCCCTGGACTAGCGGGCGGAACTACGAGCAGTACTTC CASSPWTSGRNYEQYF
- - TRBJ1-3 TRBV20-1 TGCAGTGCTAGATCCTCAGCGGGGGACTTAGTAGGAAACACCATATATTTT CSARSSAGDLVGNTIYF
TRBD1 - TRBJ1-4 TRBV7-9 TGTGCCAGCAGCTTTGGTCGCAGGGGGGAATCGGAAACTAATGAAAAACTGTTTTTT CASSFGRRGESETNEKLFF
TRBD2 few TRBJ2-1 TRBV6-2/TRBV6-3 TGTGCCAGCAGTTACCTAGCGGGCCGCTACAATGAGCAGTTCTTC CASSYLAGRYNEQFF
- - TRBJ2-2 TRBV9 TGTGCCAGCAGCGTGAGAGGGGAGAACACCGGGGAGCTGTTTTTT CASSVRGENTGELFF
TRBD1 - TRBJ2-5 TRBV10-3 TGTGCCATCAGCGGAGACAGGGTCCCAGAGACCCAGTACTTC CAISGDRVPETQYF
TRBD1 - TRBJ1-4 TRBV5-4 TGTGCCAGCAGCTTACAGGACAGGGATGAAAAACTGTTTTTT CASSLQDRDEKLFF
TRBD1 - TRBJ2-5 TRBV7-2 TGTGCCAGCAGCTCCGGACAGGGCAACCAAGAGACCCAGTACTTC CASSSGQGNQETQYF
- many TRBJ2-6 TRBV27 TGTGCCAGCAGTTTATCTAGTCCTGGGGCCAACGTCCTGACTTTC CASSLSSPGANVLTF
- few TRBJ1-4 TRBV7-2 TGTGCCAGCAGCATCGGGACGAATGAAAAACTGTTTTTT CASSIGTNEKLFF
TRBD2 - TRBJ2-7 TRBV6-6 TGTGCCAGCAGATCTTCAGGAACCGGGACTACAATCTACGAGCAGTACTTC CASRSSGTGTTIYEQYF
- many TRBJ1-4 TRBV7-9 TGTGCCAGCAGCTTAGGCAATACGGAAAAACTGTTTTTT CASSLGNTEKLFF
- many TRBJ2-1 TRBV7-2 TGCGCCAGCAGCTTGACTAGCTACAATGAGCAGTTCTTC CASSLTSYNEQFF
- - TRBJ2-7 TRBV6-5 TGTGCCAGCAGTTACGGGCGGCGACCTGCCTACGAGCAGTACTTC CASSYGRRPAYEQYF
TRBD1 few TRBJ2-1 TRBV20-1 TGCAGTGCCGCCGGTTCCCAAGGGACAGGGGGCAATGAGCAGTTCTTC CSAAGSQGTGGNEQFF
- - TRBJ2-7 TRBV20-1 TGCAGTGCTAGAGATCGGGGGGGGACAGTAACCTACGAGCAGTACTTC CSARDRGGTVTYEQYF
- few TRBJ2-2 TRBV7-9 TGTGCCAGCAGCCCGGTAGGGACCCCGGCCGGGGAGCTGTTTTTT CASSPVGTPAGELFF
- - TRBJ1-5 TRBV5-1 TGCGCCAGCAGCTTGGCCCAAGGGGAACAGCCCCAGCATTTT CASSLAQGEQPQHF
- few TRBJ2-2 TRBV20-1 TGCAGTGCTAGAGTAGGGATCGGGGAGCTGTTTTTT CSARVGIGELFF
- - TRBJ1-5 TRBV20-1 TGCAGTGCTAGTTCTTACACTTATAGCAATCAGCCCCAGCATTTT CSASSYTYSNQPQHF
TRBD1 many TRBJ1-1 TRBV10-3 TGTGCCATCAGTGAGACCAGGACAGGGGCGTTGAACACTGAAGCTTTCTTT CAISETRTGALNTEAFF
- few TRBJ2-1 TRBV5-1 TGCCCACACCCCCCCACCGACAATGAGCAGTTCTTC CPHPPTDNEQFF
TRBD1 many TRBJ2-1 TRBV6-2/TRBV6-3 TGTGCCAGCAGCCGGCTATGGACAGGGGGCAATGAGCAGTTCTTC CASSRLWTGGNEQFF
- - TRBJ1-3 TRBV28 TGTGCCAGCACCTTTGATCTAGCCTCTGGAAACACCATATATTTT CASTFDLASGNTIYF
- few TRBJ2-4 TRBV29-1 TGCAGCGCCCTACTCCAAAACATTCAGTACTTC CSALLQNIQYF
TRBD2 - TRBJ2-7 TRBV20-1 TGCAGTGCCACCCCTGGGGGGGATAACTACGAGCAGTACTTC CSATPGGDNYEQYF
- - TRBJ2-5 TRBV10-3 TGTGCCATCAGTCGAGCGTCTCAAGAGACCCAGTACTTC CAISRASQETQYF
TRBD2 few TRBJ2-7 TRBV5-1 TGCGCCAGCAGCTATACGACTAGCGGGAGGGCCTACGAGCAGTACTTC CASSYTTSGRAYEQYF
- many TRBJ1-2 TRBV10-3 TGTGCCATCAGTGAGTTGACGGCTAACTATGGCTACACCTTC CAISELTANYGYTF
- - TRBJ2-1 TRBV10-3 TGTGCCATCAGGTCCGGGGACGGCCGGTTAGATGAGCAGTTCTTC CAIRSGDGRLDEQFF
TRBD1 few TRBJ1-1 TRBV27 TGTGCCAGCTGGGACAGGGCGAACACTGAAGCTTTCTTT CASWDRANTEAFF
- many TRBJ2-1 TRBV24-1 TGTGCCACCAGGAGTAGCGGAGGGGATGAGCAGTTCTTC CATRSSGGDEQFF
- many TRBJ2-7 TRBV11-1 TGTGCCAGCAGCTTAGGGGGCGCCGGAGGGACCGAGCAGTACTTC CASSLGGAGGTEQYF
- - TRBJ2-1 TRBV6-2/TRBV6-3 TGTGCCAGCAGCCCGAGGAGGGATGAGCAGTTCTTC CASSPRRDEQFF
- few TRBJ2-3 TRBV12-3/TRBV12-4 TGTGCCAGCAGTTTCGGGCCGCGTTACACAGATACGCAGTATTTT CASSFGPRYTDTQYF
TRBD2 few TRBJ2-1 TRBV15 TGTGCCACCAGCAGAGGGGCTAGCGGTTCCTACAATGAGCAGTTCTTC CATSRGASGSYNEQFF
- - TRBJ2-7 TRBV6-5 TGTGCCAGCAGCCCCACCCTAGGGTACGAGCAGTACTTC CASSPTLGYEQYF
- - TRBJ2-7 TRBV15 TGTGCCACCAGCAGGGAAGGGGAGGACTACGAGCAGTACTTC CATSREGEDYEQYF
TRBD1 - TRBJ2-2 TRBV28 TGTGCCAGCCTGCCCAATCTGGACAGGGCCACCGGGGAGCTGTTTTTT CASLPNLDRATGELFF
- - TRBJ2-1 TRBV3-1 TGTGCCAGCAGCCAAGTATTCGAGCAGTTCTTC CASSQVFEQFF
- many TRBJ1-2 TRBV24-1 TGTGCCACCAGTGATGGGGCGGCAGGACTCTATGGCTACACCTTC CATSDGAAGLYGYTF
TRBD2 - TRBJ2-2 TRBV20-1 TGCAGTGCTAGAGGGCTAACCTCTAGCGGGATATCAACCGGGGAGCTGTTTTTT CSARGLTSSGISTGELFF
- many TRBJ1-5 TRBV7-2 TGTGCCAGCAGCCCAGACGGTATCAATCAGCCCCAGCATTTT CASSPDGINQPQHF